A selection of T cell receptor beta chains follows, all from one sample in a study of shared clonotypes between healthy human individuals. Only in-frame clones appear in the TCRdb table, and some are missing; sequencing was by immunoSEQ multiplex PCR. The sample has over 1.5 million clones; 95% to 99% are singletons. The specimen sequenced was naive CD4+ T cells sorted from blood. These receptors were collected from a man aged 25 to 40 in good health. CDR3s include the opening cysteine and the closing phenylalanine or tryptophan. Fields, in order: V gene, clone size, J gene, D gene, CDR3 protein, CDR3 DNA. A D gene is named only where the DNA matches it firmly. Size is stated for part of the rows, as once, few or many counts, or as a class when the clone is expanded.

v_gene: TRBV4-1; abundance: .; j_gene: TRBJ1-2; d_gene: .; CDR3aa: CASSQAQGNYGYTF; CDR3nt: TGCGCCAGCAGCCAGGCACAGGGTAACTATGGCTACACCTTC
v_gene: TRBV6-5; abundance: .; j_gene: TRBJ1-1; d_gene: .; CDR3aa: CASSYVGVTEAFF; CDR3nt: TGTGCCAGCAGTTACGTTGGGGTGACTGAAGCTTTCTTT
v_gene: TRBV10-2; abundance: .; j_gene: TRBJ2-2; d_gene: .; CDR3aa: CASSAKGLTGELFF; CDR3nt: TGCGCCAGCAGTGCAAAAGGTTTGACCGGGGAGCTGTTTTTT
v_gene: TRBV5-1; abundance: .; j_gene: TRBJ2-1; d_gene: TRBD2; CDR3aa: CASSQTSVSYNEQFF; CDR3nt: TGCGCCAGCAGCCAGACTAGCGTTTCCTACAATGAGCAGTTCTTC
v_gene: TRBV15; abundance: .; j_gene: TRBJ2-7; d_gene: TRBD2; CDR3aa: CATSRVRGTSGYEQYF; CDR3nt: TGTGCCACCAGCAGAGTAAGGGGGACTAGCGGATACGAGCAGTACTTC
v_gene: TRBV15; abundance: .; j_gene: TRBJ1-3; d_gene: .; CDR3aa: CATSSGGVGNTIYF; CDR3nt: TGTGCCACCAGCAGCGGAGGGGTTGGAAACACCATATATTTT
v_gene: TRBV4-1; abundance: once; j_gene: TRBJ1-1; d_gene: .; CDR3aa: CASSQVGDLNTEAFF; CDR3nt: TGCGCCAGCAGCCAAGTGGGGGACTTGAACACTGAAGCTTTCTTT
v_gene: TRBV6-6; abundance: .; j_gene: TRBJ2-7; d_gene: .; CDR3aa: CASSHSGTNYEQYF; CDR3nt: TGTGCCAGCAGTCACTCAGGTACCAATTACGAGCAGTACTTC
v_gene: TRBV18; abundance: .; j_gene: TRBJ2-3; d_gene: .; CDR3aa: CASSPPGFPDTQYF; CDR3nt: TGTGCCAGCTCACCACCTGGCTTTCCAGATACGCAGTATTTT
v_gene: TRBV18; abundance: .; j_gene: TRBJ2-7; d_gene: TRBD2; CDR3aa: CASSRAGAPQEEQYF; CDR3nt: TGTGCCAGCTCACGAGCGGGAGCCCCACAAGAGGAGCAGTACTTC
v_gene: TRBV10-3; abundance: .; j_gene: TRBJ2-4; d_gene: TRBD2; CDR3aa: CAISESGLSGSSYIQYF; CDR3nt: TGTGCCATCAGTGAGTCAGGGCTTAGCGGGAGTTCTTACATTCAGTACTTC
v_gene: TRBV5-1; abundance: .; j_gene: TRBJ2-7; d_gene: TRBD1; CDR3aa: CASSPTGGQGAVEQYF; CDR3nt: TGCGCCAGCAGCCCAACGGGGGGACAGGGGGCCGTCGAGCAGTACTTC
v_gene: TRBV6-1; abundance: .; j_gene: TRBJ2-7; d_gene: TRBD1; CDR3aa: CASSVTGVAYEQYF; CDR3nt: TGTGCCAGCTCGGTGACAGGGGTCGCCTACGAGCAGTACTTC
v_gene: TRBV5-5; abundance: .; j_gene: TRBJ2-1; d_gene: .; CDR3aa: CASSLKAINEQFF; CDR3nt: TGTGCCAGCAGCTTGAAAGCTATCAATGAGCAGTTCTTC
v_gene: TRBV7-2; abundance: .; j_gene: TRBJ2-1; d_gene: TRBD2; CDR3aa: CASSPLRDSGSSGEQFF; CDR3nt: TGTGCCAGCAGCCCCTTAAGAGATAGCGGGAGCTCCGGGGAGCAGTTCTTC
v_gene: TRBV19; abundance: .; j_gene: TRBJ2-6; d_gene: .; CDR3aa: CASSIVPMRATGANVLTF; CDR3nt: TGTGCCAGTAGTATCGTCCCTATGAGGGCTACTGGGGCCAACGTCCTGACTTTC
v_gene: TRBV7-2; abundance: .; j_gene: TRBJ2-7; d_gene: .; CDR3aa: CASSLTFAGSYEQYF; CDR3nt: TGTGCCAGCAGCTTAACGTTCGCGGGGTCCTACGAGCAGTACTTC
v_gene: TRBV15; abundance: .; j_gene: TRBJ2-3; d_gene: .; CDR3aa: CATSSERDRQYF; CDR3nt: TGTGCCACCAGCAGTGAAAGGGATAGGCAGTATTTT
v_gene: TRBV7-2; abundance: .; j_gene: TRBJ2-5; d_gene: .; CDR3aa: CASSLNRVGLETQYF; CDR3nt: TGTGCCAGCAGCTTAAATCGGGTAGGATTGGAGACCCAGTACTTC
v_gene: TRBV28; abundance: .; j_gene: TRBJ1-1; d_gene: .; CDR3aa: CASSPAGGGKTEAFF; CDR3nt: TGTGCCAGCAGTCCCGCCGGGGGGGGGAAGACTGAAGCTTTCTTT
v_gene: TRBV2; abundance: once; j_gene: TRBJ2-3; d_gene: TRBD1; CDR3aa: CASIGTAHTQYF; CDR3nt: TGTGCCAGCATTGGGACAGCTCATACGCAGTATTTT
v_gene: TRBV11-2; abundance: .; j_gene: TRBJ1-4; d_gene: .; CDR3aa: CASSPHPDGREKLFF; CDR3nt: TGTGCCAGCAGTCCGCACCCGGACGGAAGGGAAAAACTGTTTTTT
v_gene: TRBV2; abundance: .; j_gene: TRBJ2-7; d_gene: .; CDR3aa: CASSEAVRGTYEQYF; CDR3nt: TGTGCCAGCAGTGAAGCCGTTCGGGGGACCTACGAGCAGTACTTC
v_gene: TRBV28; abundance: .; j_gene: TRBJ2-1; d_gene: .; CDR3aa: CASLGYYNEQFF; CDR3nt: TGTGCCAGCCTCGGTTACTACAATGAGCAGTTCTTC
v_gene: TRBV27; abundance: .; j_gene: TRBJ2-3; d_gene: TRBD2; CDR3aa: CASSLFGLTGTSGDTQYF; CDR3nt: TGTGCCAGCAGTTTATTCGGGCTTACCGGGACTAGTGGGGATACGCAGTATTTT
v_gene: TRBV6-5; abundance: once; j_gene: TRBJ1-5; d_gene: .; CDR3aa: CASSVSLRNQAQHF; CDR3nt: TGTGCCAGCAGTGTTAGTCTCCGCAATCAGGCCCAGCATTTT
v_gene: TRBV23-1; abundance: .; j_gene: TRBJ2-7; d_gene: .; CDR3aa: CASSQSYVQGDF; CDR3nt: TGCGCCAGCAGTCAATCGTACGTTCAGGGCGACTTC
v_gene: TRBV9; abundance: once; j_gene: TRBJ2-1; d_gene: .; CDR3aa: CASSPLVGPLTYNEQFF; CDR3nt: TGTGCCAGCAGCCCCCTGGTGGGACCACTAACCTACAATGAGCAGTTCTTC
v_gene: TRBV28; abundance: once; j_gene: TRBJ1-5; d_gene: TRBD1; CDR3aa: CASSLFPRDRGKAGNQPQHF; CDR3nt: TGTGCCAGCAGTTTATTCCCTAGGGACAGGGGGAAGGCGGGCAATCAGCCCCAGCATTTT
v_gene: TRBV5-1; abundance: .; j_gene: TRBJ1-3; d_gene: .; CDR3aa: CASAEAAGGNTIYF; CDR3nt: TGCGCCTCGGCGGAGGCGGCTGGCGGAAACACCATATATTTT
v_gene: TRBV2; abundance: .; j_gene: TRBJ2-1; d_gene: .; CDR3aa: CASSEAVRNNEQFF; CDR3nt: TGTGCCAGCAGTGAAGCCGTTCGAAACAATGAGCAGTTCTTC
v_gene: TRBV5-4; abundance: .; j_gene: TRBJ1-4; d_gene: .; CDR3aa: CASSSGGGNEKLFF; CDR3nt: TGTGCCAGCAGCTCCGGAGGGGGTAATGAAAAACTGTTTTTT
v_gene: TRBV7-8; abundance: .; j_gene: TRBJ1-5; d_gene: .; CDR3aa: CASSLRDFNANQPQHF; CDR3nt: TGTGCCAGCAGCTTAAGGGACTTTAATGCGAATCAGCCCCAGCATTTT
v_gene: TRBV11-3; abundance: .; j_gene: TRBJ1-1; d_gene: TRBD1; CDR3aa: CASSLGDREEICTEAFF; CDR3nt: TGTGCCAGCAGCTTAGGTGACAGGGAGGAAATTTGCACTGAAGCTTTCTTT
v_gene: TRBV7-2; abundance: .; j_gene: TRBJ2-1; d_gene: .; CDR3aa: CASSLDRRNEQFF; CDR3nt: TGTGCCAGCAGCCTGGACAGAAGGAATGAGCAGTTCTTC
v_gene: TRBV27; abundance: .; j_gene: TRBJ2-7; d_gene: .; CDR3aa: CASSLLRESYEQYF; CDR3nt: TGTGCCAGCAGTTTGCTGAGGGAGTCCTACGAGCAGTACTTC
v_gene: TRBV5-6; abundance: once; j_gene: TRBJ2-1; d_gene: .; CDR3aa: CASSAPLVDNEQFF; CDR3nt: TGTGCCAGCAGCGCCCCCTTAGTGGATAATGAGCAGTTCTTC
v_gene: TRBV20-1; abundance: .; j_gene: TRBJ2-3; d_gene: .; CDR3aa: CSANRRDTQYF; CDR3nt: TGCAGTGCGAATCGGAGAGATACGCAGTATTTT
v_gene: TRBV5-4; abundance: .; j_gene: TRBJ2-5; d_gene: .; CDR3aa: CASSPRQSPETQYF; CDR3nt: TGTGCCAGCAGCCCCCGACAGTCTCCAGAGACCCAGTACTTC
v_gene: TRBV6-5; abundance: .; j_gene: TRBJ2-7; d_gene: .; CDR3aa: CASSSGFSYEQYF; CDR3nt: TGTGCCAGCAGTTCAGGGTTCTCCTACGAGCAGTACTTC
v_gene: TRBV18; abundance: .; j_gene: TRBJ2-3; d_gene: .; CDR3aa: CASSPLSSGATDTQYF; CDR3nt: TGTGCCAGCTCACCACTTAGTAGCGGTGCCACAGATACGCAGTATTTT
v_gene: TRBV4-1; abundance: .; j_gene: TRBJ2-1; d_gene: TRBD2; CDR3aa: CASSQARLAGVISYNEQFF; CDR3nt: TGCGCCAGCAGCCAAGCTCGCCTAGCGGGAGTCATCTCCTACAATGAGCAGTTCTTC
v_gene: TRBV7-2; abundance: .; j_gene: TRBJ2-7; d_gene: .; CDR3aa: CASSLDPGRRPYEQYF; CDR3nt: TGTGCCAGCAGCTTAGATCCGGGACGGCGCCCCTACGAGCAGTACTTC
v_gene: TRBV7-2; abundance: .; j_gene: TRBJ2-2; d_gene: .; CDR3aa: CASGDGPPAGELFF; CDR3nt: TGTGCCAGCGGGGACGGACCACCTGCCGGGGAGCTGTTTTTT
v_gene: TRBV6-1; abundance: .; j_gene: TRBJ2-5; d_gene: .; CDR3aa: CASRYAQETQYF; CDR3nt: TGTGCCAGCAGGTACGCACAAGAGACCCAGTACTTC
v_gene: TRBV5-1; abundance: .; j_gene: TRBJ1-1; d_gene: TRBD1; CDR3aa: CASSLQGAAEAFF; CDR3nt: TGCGCCAGCAGCTTACAGGGGGCCGCTGAAGCTTTCTTT
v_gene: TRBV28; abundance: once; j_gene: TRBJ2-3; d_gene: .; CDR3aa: CASSRTPGNTDTQYF; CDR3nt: TGTGCCAGCAGCCGTACCCCGGGCAACACAGATACGCAGTATTTT
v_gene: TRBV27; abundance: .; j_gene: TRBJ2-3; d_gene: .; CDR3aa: CASSLSGSGTDTQYF; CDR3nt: TGTGCCAGCAGTTTATCAGGGTCGGGCACAGATACGCAGTATTTT
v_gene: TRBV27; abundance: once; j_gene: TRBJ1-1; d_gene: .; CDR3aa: CASSLWGDTEAFF; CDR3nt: TGTGCCAGCAGTTTATGGGGGGACACTGAAGCTTTCTTT
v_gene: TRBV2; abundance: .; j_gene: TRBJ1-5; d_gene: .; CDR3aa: CASSGTTGYRGEQPQHF; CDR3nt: TGTGCCAGCAGTGGGACGACGGGATATCGCGGGGAACAGCCCCAGCATTTT
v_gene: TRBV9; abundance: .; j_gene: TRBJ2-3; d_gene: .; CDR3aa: CASSQTAGVDTQYF; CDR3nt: TGTGCCAGCAGCCAAACAGCAGGAGTTGATACGCAGTATTTT
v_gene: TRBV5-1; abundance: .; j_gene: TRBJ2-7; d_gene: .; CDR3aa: CASSLGAGYEQYF; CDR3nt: TGCGCCAGCAGTTTGGGGGCCGGATACGAGCAGTACTTC
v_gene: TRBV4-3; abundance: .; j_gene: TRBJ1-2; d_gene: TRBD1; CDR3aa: CASSRQGGGGYTF; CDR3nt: TGCGCCAGCTCCCGACAGGGAGGAGGTGGCTACACCTTC
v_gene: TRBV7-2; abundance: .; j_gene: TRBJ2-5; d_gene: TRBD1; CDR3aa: CASSWATGDETQYF; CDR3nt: TGTGCCAGCAGCTGGGCAACAGGGGACGAGACCCAGTACTTC
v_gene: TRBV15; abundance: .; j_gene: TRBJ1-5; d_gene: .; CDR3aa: CATSRDLSGEINQPQHF; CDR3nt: TGTGCCACCAGCAGAGATCTGTCAGGGGAGATCAATCAGCCCCAGCATTTT
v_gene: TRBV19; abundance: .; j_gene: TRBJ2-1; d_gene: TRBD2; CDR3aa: CASSTIGLAGGYEQFF; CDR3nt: TGTGCCAGTAGTACCATCGGACTAGCGGGAGGCTATGAGCAGTTCTTC
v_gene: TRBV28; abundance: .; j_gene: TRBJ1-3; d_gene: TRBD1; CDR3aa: CASRDRESSGNTIYF; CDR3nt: TGTGCCAGCCGGGACAGGGAAAGCTCTGGAAACACCATATATTTT
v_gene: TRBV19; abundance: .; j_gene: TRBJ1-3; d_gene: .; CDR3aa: CASSTFGQPGNTIYF; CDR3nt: TGTGCCAGTAGTACATTTGGACAGCCTGGAAACACCATATATTTT
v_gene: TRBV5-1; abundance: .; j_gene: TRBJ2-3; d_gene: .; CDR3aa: CASSLSQPPVDTQYF; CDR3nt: TGCGCCAGCAGCTTGTCCCAGCCCCCCGTGGATACGCAGTATTTT